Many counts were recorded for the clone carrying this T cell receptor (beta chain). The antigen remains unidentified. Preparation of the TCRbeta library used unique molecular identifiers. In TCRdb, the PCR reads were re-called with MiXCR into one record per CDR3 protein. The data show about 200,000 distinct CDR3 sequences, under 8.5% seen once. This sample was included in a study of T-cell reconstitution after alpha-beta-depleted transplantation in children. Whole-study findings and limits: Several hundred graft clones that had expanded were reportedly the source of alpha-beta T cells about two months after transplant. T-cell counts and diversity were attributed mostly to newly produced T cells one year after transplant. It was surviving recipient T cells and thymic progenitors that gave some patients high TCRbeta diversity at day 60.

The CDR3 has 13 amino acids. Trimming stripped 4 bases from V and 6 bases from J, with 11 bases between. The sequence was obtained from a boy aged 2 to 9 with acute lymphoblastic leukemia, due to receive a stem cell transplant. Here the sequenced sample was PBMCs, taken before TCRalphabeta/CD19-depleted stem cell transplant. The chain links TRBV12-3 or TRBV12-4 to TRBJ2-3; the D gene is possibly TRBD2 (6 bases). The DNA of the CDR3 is TGTGCCAGCAGTTCGACACGGGAGGATACGCAGTATTTT. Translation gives CASSSTREDTQYF.